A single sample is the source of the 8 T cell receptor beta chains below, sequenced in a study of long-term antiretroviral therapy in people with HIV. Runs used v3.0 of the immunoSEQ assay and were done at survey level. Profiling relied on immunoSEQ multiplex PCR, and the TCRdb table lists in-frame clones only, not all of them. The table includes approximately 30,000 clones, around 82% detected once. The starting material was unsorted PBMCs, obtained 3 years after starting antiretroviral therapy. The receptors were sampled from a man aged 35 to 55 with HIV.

The CDR3 reads CASSLERGGIRTF. The CDR3 nucleotides read TGTGCCAGCAGCTTAGAGAGGGGCGGAATTAGGACCTTC. The chain is built from TRBV7-6 and TRBJ1-2, with a weak D call TRBD1 (5 bases). Germline values: CDR1 SGHVS, CDR2 FNYEAQ. V was clipped by 1 base and J by 14 bases, with 17 bases between them. The CDR3 runs 13 residues.

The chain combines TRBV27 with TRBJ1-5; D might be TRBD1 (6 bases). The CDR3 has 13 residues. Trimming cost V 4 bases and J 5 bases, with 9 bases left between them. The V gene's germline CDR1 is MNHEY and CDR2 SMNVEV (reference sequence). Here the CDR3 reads CASSSGQDQPQHF. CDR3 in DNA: TGTGCCAGCAGTTCGGGACAAGATCAGCCCCAGCATTTT.

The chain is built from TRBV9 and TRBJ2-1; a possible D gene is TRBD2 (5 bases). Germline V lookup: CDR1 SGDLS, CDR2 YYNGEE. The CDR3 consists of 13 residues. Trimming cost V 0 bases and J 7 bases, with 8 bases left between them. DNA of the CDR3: TGTGCCAGCAGCGTAGGAGGGTCGAATGAGCAGTTCTTC. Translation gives CASSVGGSNEQFF.

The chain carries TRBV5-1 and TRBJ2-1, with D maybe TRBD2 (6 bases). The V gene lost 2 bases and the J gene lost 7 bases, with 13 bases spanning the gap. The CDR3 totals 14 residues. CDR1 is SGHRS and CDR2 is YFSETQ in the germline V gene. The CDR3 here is CASSFGTSLNEQFF. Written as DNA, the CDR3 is TGCGCCAGCAGCTTCGGAACTAGCCTTAATGAGCAGTTCTTC.

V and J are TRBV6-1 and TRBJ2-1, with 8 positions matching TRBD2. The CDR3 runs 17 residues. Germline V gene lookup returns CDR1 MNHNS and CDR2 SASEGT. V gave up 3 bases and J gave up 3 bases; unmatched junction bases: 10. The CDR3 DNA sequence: TGTGCCAGCAGTGAGTCGTTTGCGGGAGGTTACTACAATGAGCAGTTCTTC. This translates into CASSESFAGGYYNEQFF.

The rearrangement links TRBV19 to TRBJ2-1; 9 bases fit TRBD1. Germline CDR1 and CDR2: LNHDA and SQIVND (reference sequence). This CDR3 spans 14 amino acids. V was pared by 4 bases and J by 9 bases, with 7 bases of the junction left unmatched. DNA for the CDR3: TGTGCCAGTAGTACGAGGACAGGGGACGGTGAGCAGTTCTTC. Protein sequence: CASSTRTGDGEQFF.

The CDR3 DNA sequence: TGCGCCAGCAGCCCACAGGTACCTGAGGATACGCAGTATTTT. As protein: CASSPQVPEDTQYF. V usage is TRBV5-1 and J usage is TRBJ2-3, with D possibly TRBD1 on 5 matching bases. The V and J ends lost 4 bases and 6 bases respectively, with 15 bases between them. Germline loops: CDR1 SGHRS, CDR2 YFSETQ. The CDR3 totals 14 residues.

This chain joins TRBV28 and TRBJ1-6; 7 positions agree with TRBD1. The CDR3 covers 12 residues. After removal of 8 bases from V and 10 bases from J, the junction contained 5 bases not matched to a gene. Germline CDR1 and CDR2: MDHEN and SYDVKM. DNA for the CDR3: TGTGCCAGCGGACAGGTCTTCTCACCCCTCCACTTT. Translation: CASGQVFSPLHF.